This T cell receptor beta chain was captured in a study of beta chain features in type 1 diabetes. The investigators reverse transcribed all of the isolated RNA, so they sequenced expressed TCRB transcripts. Sequenced naive, central memory and regulatory T cell samples produced an average of about 3.57 million reads. The repertoire was sequenced with immunoSEQ multiplex PCR; TCRdb's copy has only in-frame clones and lacks some. The data hold hundreds of thousands of clones, with around 16% observed a single time. Averaging around 110 mL, one heparinised blood draw came from each individual donor. CD4+ naive, central memory, regulatory and stem cell-like memory cells were sorted via CD45RO/CCR7/CD25/CD127/CD95/CD27. Study results and limitations: Shorter TCRB CDR3s, moderately but significantly so, marked every one of the four CD4+ subsets in Type 1 diabetes patients.

Germline CDR1 and CDR2: SGHDN and FVKESK. The CDR3 is 17 amino acids. With V trimmed by 3 bases and J by 3 bases, 9 bases remained unmatched. Note on this clone: The antigen remains unidentified.

This TCR was sampled from a young man in good health. The source material was naive CD4+ T cells from blood. The chain recombines TRBV14 with TRBJ2-2; TRBD2 aligns across 8 bases. CDR3 DNA: TGTGCCAGCAGCCAGACCGGGACTAGAATATACACCGGGGAGCTGTTTTTT. Translation gives CASSQTGTRIYTGELFF.